The clone carrying this T cell receptor beta chain has only a few counts. The antigen is not known. The sample belongs to a study of CD8 T cells in ankylosing spondylitis. Study-wide points: Ankylosing spondylitis blood appeared to carry a characteristic TCR beta motif of several highly homologous variants. Significant enrichment of disease-linked clones was reported in matched ankylosing spondylitis synovial fluid. Prior work had noted some motif variants in reactive arthritis blood and synovial fluid.

Preparation of TCR beta libraries was done by quantitative 5'-RACE with molecular barcodes. TCRdb re-called the 5' RACE reads through MiXCR, storing one row per CDR3 protein. There are over 200,000 distinct CDR3 sequences in the sample; roughly 10% occur only once, and about 19% lies in the top ten. Sequencing was performed on blood, either unsorted or a sorted T cell fraction (not recorded which). This TCR was recovered from a male donor with ankylosing spondylitis or in good health (not recorded which).

This chain's CDR3 is CASSLKWGGRYNEQFF. For the CDR3, the DNA is TGTGCCAGCAGCTTAAAGTGGGGGGGCCGGTACAATGAGCAGTTCTTC. The chain joins TRBV7-2 to TRBJ2-1; D is perhaps TRBD2 (7 bases). The CDR3 contains 16 residues. Trimming pared 2 bases from V and 4 bases from J, leaving 15 bases between. Germline-derived CDR1 and CDR2 are SGHTA and FQGNSA.